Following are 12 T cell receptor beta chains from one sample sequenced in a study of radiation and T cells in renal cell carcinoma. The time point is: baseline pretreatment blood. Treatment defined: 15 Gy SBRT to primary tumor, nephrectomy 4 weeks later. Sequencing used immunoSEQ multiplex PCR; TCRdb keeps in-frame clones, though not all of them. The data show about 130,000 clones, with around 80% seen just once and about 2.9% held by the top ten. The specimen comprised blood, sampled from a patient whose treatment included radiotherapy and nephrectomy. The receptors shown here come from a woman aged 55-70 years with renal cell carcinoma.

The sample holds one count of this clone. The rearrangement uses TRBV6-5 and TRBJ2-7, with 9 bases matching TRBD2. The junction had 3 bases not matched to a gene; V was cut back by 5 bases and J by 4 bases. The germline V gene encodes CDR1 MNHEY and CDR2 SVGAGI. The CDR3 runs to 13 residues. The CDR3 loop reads CASSRSGGYEQYF. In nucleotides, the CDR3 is TGTGCCAGCAGTCGTAGCGGGGGTTACGAGCAGTACTTC.

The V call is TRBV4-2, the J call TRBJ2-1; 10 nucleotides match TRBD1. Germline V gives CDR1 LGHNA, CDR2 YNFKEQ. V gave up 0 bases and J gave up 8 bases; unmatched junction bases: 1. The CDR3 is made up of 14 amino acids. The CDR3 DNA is TGTGCCAGCAGCCAAGAGGGGACAGGGGATGAGCAGTTCTTC. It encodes CASSQEGTGDEQFF.

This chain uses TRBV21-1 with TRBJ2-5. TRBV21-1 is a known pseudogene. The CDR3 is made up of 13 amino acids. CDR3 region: CARERPYQETQYF. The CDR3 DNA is TGTGCCAGGGAAAGGCCCTACCAAGAGACCCAGTACTTC.

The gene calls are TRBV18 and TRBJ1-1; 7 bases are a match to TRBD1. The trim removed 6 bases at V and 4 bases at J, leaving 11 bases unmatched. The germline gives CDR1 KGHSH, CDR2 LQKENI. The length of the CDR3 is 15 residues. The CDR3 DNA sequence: TGTGCCAGCTCCCAATATACAGGGGCGGGCACTGAAGCTTTCTTT. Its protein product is CASSQYTGAGTEAFF.

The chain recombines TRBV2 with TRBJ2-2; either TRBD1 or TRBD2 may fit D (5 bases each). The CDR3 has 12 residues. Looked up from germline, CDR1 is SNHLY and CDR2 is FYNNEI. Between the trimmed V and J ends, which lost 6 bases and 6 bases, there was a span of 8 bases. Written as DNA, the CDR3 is TGTGCCAGCAGCAGAGGGGCCGGGGAGCTGTTTTTT. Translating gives CASSRGAGELFF.

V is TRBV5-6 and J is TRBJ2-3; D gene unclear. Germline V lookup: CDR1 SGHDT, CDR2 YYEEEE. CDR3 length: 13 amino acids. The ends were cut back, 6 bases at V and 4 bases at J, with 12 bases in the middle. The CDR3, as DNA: TGTGCCAGCACGAATCCCCCGGCAGATACGCAGTATTTT. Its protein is CASTNPPADTQYF.

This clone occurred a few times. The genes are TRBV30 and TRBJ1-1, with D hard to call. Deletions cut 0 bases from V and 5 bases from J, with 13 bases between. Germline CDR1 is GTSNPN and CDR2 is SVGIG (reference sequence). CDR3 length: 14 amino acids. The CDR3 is CAWSVKGVGTEAFF. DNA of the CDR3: TGTGCCTGGAGTGTCAAGGGTGTAGGGACTGAAGCTTTCTTT. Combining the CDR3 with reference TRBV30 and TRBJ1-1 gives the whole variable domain SQTIHQWPATLVQPVGSPLSLECTVEGTSNPNLYWYRQAAGRGLQLLFYSVGIGQISSEVPQNLSASRPQDRQFILSSKKLLLSDSGFYLCAWSVKGVGTEAFFGQGTRLTVV.

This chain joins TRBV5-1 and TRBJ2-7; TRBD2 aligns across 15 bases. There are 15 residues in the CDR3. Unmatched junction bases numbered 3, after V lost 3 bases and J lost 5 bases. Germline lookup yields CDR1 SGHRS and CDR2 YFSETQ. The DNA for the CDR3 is TGCGCCAGCAGCTCGGGACTAGCGGGAGGAGACGAGCAGTACTTC. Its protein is CASSSGLAGGDEQYF. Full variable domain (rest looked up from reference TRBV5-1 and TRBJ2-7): KAGVTQTPRYLIKTRGQQVTLSCSPISGHRSVSWYQQTPGQGLQFLFEYFSETQRNKGNFPGRFSGRQFSNSRSEMNVSTLELGDSALYLCASSSGLAGGDEQYFGPGTRLTVT.

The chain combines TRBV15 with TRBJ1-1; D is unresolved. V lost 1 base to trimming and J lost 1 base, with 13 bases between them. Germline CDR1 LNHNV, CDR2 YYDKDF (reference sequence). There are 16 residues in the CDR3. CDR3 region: CATSRGRSLGNTEAFF. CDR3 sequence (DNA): TGTGCCACCAGCAGAGGACGGTCTCTAGGGAACACTGAAGCTTTCTTT.

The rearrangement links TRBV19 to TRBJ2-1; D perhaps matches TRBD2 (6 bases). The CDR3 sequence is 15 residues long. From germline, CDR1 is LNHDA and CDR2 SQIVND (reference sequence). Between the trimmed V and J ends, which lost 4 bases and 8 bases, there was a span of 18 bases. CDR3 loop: CASSNSGSPADEQFF. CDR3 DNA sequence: TGTGCCAGTAGTAACTCCGGGAGCCCGGCCGATGAGCAGTTCTTC.

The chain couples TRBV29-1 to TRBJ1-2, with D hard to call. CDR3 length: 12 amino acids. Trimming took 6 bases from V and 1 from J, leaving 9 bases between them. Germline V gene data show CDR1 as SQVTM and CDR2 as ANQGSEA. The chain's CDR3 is CSVISLNYGYTF. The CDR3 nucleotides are TGCAGCGTGATATCCCTTAACTATGGCTACACCTTC. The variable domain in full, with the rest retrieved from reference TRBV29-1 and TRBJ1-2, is SAVISQKPSRDICQRGTSLTIQCQVDSQVTMMFWYRQQPGQSLTLIATANQGSEATYESGFVIDKFPISRPNLTFSTLTVSNMSPEDSSIYLCSVISLNYGYTFGSGTRLTVV.

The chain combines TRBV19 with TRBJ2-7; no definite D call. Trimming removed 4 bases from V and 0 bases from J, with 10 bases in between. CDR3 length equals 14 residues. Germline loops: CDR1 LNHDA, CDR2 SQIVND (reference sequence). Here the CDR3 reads CASSKTGSSYEQYF. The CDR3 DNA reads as TGTGCCAGTAGTAAGACGGGTAGCTCCTACGAGCAGTACTTC.